The next 24 T cell receptor beta chains were all read from a single sample in a study of blood T cell repertoires in COVID-19. Sequenced by immunoSEQ multiplex PCR; TCRdb stores in-frame clones only, minus some. The sample includes 150,000 to 200,000 clones, around four fifths of them seen just once. Source material: peripheral blood. The receptors stem from a woman between 70 and 85 years old with COVID-19, enrolled during active disease.

The V call is TRBV15, the J call TRBJ1-2; 9 bases are a match to TRBD1. The CDR3 length is 15 residues. In germline, CDR1 is LNHNV, CDR2 YYDKDF (reference sequence). J was trimmed by 2 bases and V by 7 bases; bases with no gene match: 8. The CDR3 coding sequence is TGTGCCACCAAGAACGTGGGGACAGGGAACTATGGCTACACCTTC. Amino acid sequence: CATKNVGTGNYGYTF.

The chain couples TRBV20-1 to TRBJ2-7, with 11 bases that match TRBD2. The CDR3 consists of 15 residues. V was pared by 3 bases and J by 4 bases, with 8 bases of the junction left unmatched. Germline V CDR1 and CDR2: DFQATT, SNEGSKA (reference sequence). Here the CDR3 DNA reads TGCAGTGCTAGTAGGGCCGGACTAGCGGGTTACGAGCAGTACGTC. Translation gives CSASRAGLAGYEQYV.

The gene calls are TRBV4-1 and TRBJ1-1; TRBD1 matches 8 bases. Per germline, CDR1 MGHRA and CDR2 YSYEKL. The CDR3 runs 14 residues. V was pared by 4 bases and J by 3 bases, with 4 bases of the junction left unmatched. The CDR3, as DNA: TGCGCCAGCAGCCGGACAGGGACGGACACTGAAGCTTTCTTT. Translation gives CASSRTGTDTEAFF.

CDR3 residues: CAAAVQGTDTQYF. As DNA, the CDR3 is TGCGCCGCAGCCGTCCAGGGCACAGATACGCAGTATTTT. V is TRBV5-1 and J is TRBJ2-3, with unresolved D. Germline V gene data show CDR1 as SGHRS and CDR2 as YFSETQ. V was shortened by 10 bases and J by 1 base, with 13 bases between the two germline ends. The CDR3 spans 13 residues.

CDR3 DNA: TGTGCCAGCAGTTCTACACCCGGACTAGCGGGGCGGTGGGACAATGAGCAGTTCTTC. Its translation: CASSSTPGLAGRWDNEQFF. V usage is TRBV27 and J usage is TRBJ2-1; 12 bases match TRBD2. Unmatched junction bases numbered 15, after V lost 4 bases and J lost 5 bases. Germline CDR1 reads MNHEY; CDR2 reads SMNVEV (reference sequence). CDR3 length: 19 residues.

V gene TRBV7-2 combines with J gene TRBJ2-1, with 15 bases matching TRBD2. CDR1 and CDR2 from the germline V gene are SGHTA and FQGNSA. The length of the CDR3 is 15 residues. The V and J ends lost 4 bases and 7 bases, in that order; junction bases with no gene match: 2. The CDR3 spells CASSSGTSGRNEQFF. Here the CDR3 DNA reads TGTGCCAGCAGCTCCGGGACTAGCGGGAGGAATGAGCAGTTCTTC.

This clone appeared a few times. This chain links TRBV13 with TRBJ2-5; TRBD2 matches 9 bases. There are 15 residues in the CDR3. V shed 5 bases and J 1 base; nucleotides not matched to a gene: 5. Germline V gene lookup returns CDR1 PRHDT and CDR2 FYEKMQ (reference sequence). CDR3 sequence: CASSPVTSGQETQYF. The CDR3 DNA reads TGTGCCAGCAGCCCGGTGACTAGCGGCCAAGAGACCCAGTACTTC.

V is TRBV12-3 or TRBV12-4 and J is TRBJ1-6; D gene ambiguous. This CDR3 spans 13 amino acids. V lost 6 bases and J lost 6, with 9 bases in between. CDR3 DNA: TGTGCCAGCAGAACAGAAGTTAATTCACCCCTCCACTTT. This sequence encodes CASRTEVNSPLHF.

The chain has TRBV18 and TRBJ2-5; 14 bases are a match to TRBD2. The CDR3 has 17 amino acids. With 5 bases clipped from V and 5 bases from J, the junction kept 10 bases outside the gene matches. Germline V gene lookup returns CDR1 KGHSH and CDR2 LQKENI. The CDR3 DNA reads TGTGCCAGCTCAACGGGACTAGCGGGAGATAGGCGGGAGACCCAGTACTTC. Its translation: CASSTGLAGDRRETQYF.

In nucleotides, the CDR3 is TGTGCCAGCAGTGAACGAGTGGGCCTCTATGGCTACACCTTC. Its protein product is CASSERVGLYGYTF. J is TRBJ1-2 and V is TRBV6-1; no definite D call. The V end lost 2 bases, the J end lost 4 bases, and 11 bases lay between the germline ends. The CDR3 has 14 amino acids. Germline values: CDR1 MNHNS, CDR2 SASEGT.

This clone was detected a few times. V gene TRBV5-6 combines with J gene TRBJ1-5; the D gene is possibly TRBD1 (5 bases). Germline V lookup: CDR1 SGHDT, CDR2 YYEEEE. The CDR3 spans 15 residues. V gave up 2 bases and J gave up 3 bases, with 12 bases separating them. This CDR3 is CASSFGPRDNQPQHF. The CDR3 nucleotides are TGTGCCAGCAGCTTCGGGCCCAGGGACAATCAGCCCCAGCATTTT.

This chain links TRBV11-2 with TRBJ2-7, with TRBD1 matching over 8 bases. The germline V gene encodes CDR1 SGHAT and CDR2 FQNNGV. Losses at the gene ends were 1 base for V and 2 bases for J; bases not matched to a gene: 4. The CDR3 has 15 amino acids. CDR3 in amino acids: CASSLGGTGPYEQYF. The CDR3 DNA reads as TGTGCCAGCAGCTTAGGAGGGACAGGCCCCTACGAGCAGTACTTC.

This clone was detected only a few times. DNA for the CDR3: TGTGCCAGCAGTTTATTAAGAAACACCATATATTTT. Translation: CASSLLRNTIYF. The chain has TRBV12-3 or TRBV12-4 and TRBJ1-3, with D hard to call. Trimming took 2 bases from V and 5 from J, leaving 4 bases between them. This CDR3 is 12 amino acids long.

The gene calls are TRBV9 and TRBJ1-2, with D possibly TRBD1 on 6 matching bases. CDR3 size: 12 residues. Germline CDR1 SGDLS, CDR2 YYNGEE. The V gene lost 5 bases and the J gene lost 5 bases, with 10 bases spanning the gap. The CDR3, as DNA: TGTGCCAGCAGGGGGGCGCTTTATGGCTACACCTTC. Its protein product is CASRGALYGYTF.

The rearrangement links TRBV7-3 to TRBJ2-3; 15 bases agree with TRBD2. CDR1 is SGHTA and CDR2 is FQGTGA in the germline V gene. Trimming removed 5 bases from V and 0 bases from J; junction bases left unmatched: 3. CDR3 length: 17 amino acids. The CDR3 bases are TGTGCCAGCAGCGGGACTAGCGGGGGGCCAAGCACAGATACGCAGTATTTT. This encodes CASSGTSGGPSTDTQYF.

The chain has TRBV5-1 and TRBJ1-5; 9 bases align to TRBD1. The CDR3 length is 15 residues. Germline V gene lookup returns CDR1 SGHRS and CDR2 YFSETQ. Trimming cost V 5 bases and J 3 bases; bases outside gene matches: 6. The chain's CDR3 is CASSRTGDNNQPQHF. The DNA for the CDR3 is TGCGCCAGCAGTCGGACAGGGGACAACAATCAGCCCCAGCATTTT.

The CDR3 loop reads CASRDRGTNTGELFF. CDR3 coding DNA: TGTGCCAGCAGGGACAGGGGGACCAACACCGGGGAGCTGTTTTTT. The chain is built from TRBV27 and TRBJ2-2, with TRBD1 matching 10 bases. The CDR3 covers 15 residues. J gave up 2 bases and V 6 bases, and 3 bases lay outside the gene matches. Germline CDR1 is MNHEY and CDR2 is SMNVEV (reference sequence).

The chain couples TRBV28 to TRBJ1-6; possible D gene TRBD1, 6 bases. V lost 9 bases and J 7 bases, leaving 25 bases between the germline ends. Germline V gene sequence: CDR1 MDHEN, CDR2 SYDVKM. The CDR3 consists of 17 residues. CDR3 sequence: CASQTRTASKLNSPLHF. In nucleotides, the CDR3 is TGTGCCAGTCAGACCCGGACAGCCTCTAAGTTGAATTCACCCCTCCACTTT.

V and J are TRBV19 and TRBJ1-4, with 9 bases that match TRBD1. Unmatched junction bases numbered 5, after V lost 7 bases and J lost 8 bases. From germline, CDR1 is LNHDA and CDR2 SQIVND (reference sequence). CDR3 length: 13 residues. In DNA, the CDR3 is TGTGCCAGTACGGAACAGGGGGCGGAAAAACTGTTTTTT. Its translation is CASTEQGAEKLFF. The variable domain in full, with the rest retrieved from reference TRBV19 and TRBJ1-4, is DGGITQSPKYLFRKEGQNVTLSCEQNLNHDAMYWYRQDPGQGLRLIYYSQIVNDFQKGDIAEGYSVSREKKESFPLTVTSAQKNPTAFYLCASTEQGAEKLFFGSGTQLSVL.

The genes are TRBV24-1 and TRBJ2-1; D might be TRBD1 (7 bases). V was clipped by 7 bases and J by 7 bases, with 22 bases between them. CDR1 KGHDR and CDR2 SFDVKD come from the germline V gene. CDR3 length equals 16 residues. The CDR3 bases are TGTGCCACCAGCACTCGAGGGGACAGACTAGGGAATGAGCAGTTCTTC. This translates into CATSTRGDRLGNEQFF.

The chain carries TRBV28 and TRBJ1-5, with 7 bases lining up with TRBD1. V lost 3 bases to trimming and J lost 7 bases; unmatched junction nucleotides: 9. There are 15 residues in the CDR3. Germline CDR1 reads MDHEN; CDR2 reads SYDVKM. The CDR3 protein is CASSFSTKGAQPQHF. The CDR3 DNA reads TGTGCCAGCAGTTTCTCCACAAAGGGGGCGCAGCCCCAGCATTTT.

The chain combines TRBV3-1 (or the pseudogene TRBV3-2) with TRBJ1-2; a possible D gene is TRBD1 (6 bases). V lost 1 base and J lost 5, with 11 bases in between. Germline V gives CDR1 LGHDT, CDR2 YNNKEL (reference sequence). This CDR3 is 14 amino acids long. The CDR3 loop reads CASSQGTAAYGYTF. In nucleotides, the CDR3 is TGTGCCAGCAGCCAAGGGACAGCCGCTTATGGCTACACCTTC.

The rearrangement joins TRBV11-3 to TRBJ1-6; no clear D. This CDR3 comprises 14 residues. Germline assignment: CDR1 SGHNT and CDR2 YENEEA. V lost 0 bases, J lost 9 bases, and 9 bases lay in between. DNA of the CDR3: TGTGCCAGCAGCTTAGATGGCCCGGGTTCACCCCTCCACTTT. Translated, it gives CASSLDGPGSPLHF.

V and J are TRBV30 and TRBJ1-1, with D maybe TRBD1 (5 bases). The length of the CDR3 is 14 residues. Germline V gene lookup returns CDR1 GTSNPN and CDR2 SVGIG (reference sequence). V was pared by 1 base and J by 9 bases, with 18 bases between. This CDR3 reads CAWSAEGQGRQAFF. The DNA for the CDR3 is TGTGCCTGGAGTGCTGAAGGGCAGGGCCGACAAGCTTTCTTT.